Below, 8 T cell receptor gamma chains from the same sample are listed, as sequenced in a study of γδ T cells in repeated Plasmodium falciparum infection. TCRdb repeated clone calling on the multiplex PCR reads with CATT. This table holds about 15,000 gamma-chain clones, 1.5% to 2% found once. Gammadelta T cells were flow-sorted from PBMC into Vgamma9/Vdelta2+ and Vdelta2-negative populations for bulk analysis. What was sequenced was gamma-delta T cells from blood. The receptors stem from a pool of human donors (malaria-infected and uninfected, not separated).

This clone was counted only a few times. The amino acid sequence in TCRdb belongs to a much larger clone and departs from this DNA's translation at residue 14, likely a sequencing read error; the sequence shown is translated from the DNA. The CDR3: CALWEVRGELGKKSKVF. Here the CDR3 DNA reads TGTGCCTTGTGGGAGGTGAGGGGAGAGTTGGGCAAAAAAAGCAAGGTATTT. This chain links TRGV9 with TRGJP. Assignment of the J gene here rests on matching the DNA to germline, because TCRdb gives none. From germline, CDR1 is GITISATS and CDR2 ISYDGTV (reference sequence). CDR3 length: 17 amino acids.

This clone was found many times. Germline and junction disagree at one end, which may indicate a read error. This chain's CDR3 is CATSDQDYYKKLF. The CDR3 nucleotides are TGTGCCACCTCGGACCAAGATTATTATAAGAAACTCTTT. The chain couples TRGV3 to TRGJ1 or TRGJ2. The CDR3 runs 13 residues. Per the germline V gene, CDR1 is VTNTFY and CDR2 is YDVSTARD (reference sequence).

This clone was counted ten times or more. This DNA's translation differs at residue 11 from TCRdb's protein, which comes from a much larger clone; a read error is likely, and the protein shown is translated from the DNA. J is TRGJ1 or TRGJ2 and V is TRGV2. The CDR3 consists of 15 residues. Looked up from germline, CDR1 is EGSNGY and CDR2 is YDSYNSKV. The CDR3 coding sequence is TGTGCCACCTGGGACGGTGTTCTGAATTATTGTAAGAAACTCTTT. It codes for CATWDGVLNYCKKLF.

Comments on this clone: TCRdb's protein, taken from a much larger clone, differs from this DNA's translation at residue 5, likely owing to a read error; the protein displayed comes from the DNA. The rearrangement uses TRGV9 and TRGJ1 or TRGJ2. The J gene, missing from TCRdb, was assigned here through DNA to germline matching. The CDR3 is 11 residues long. Germline V gene data show CDR1 as GITISATS and CDR2 as ISYDGTV (reference sequence). The CDR3 nucleotides read TGTGCCTTGTGGGGGGTGCAGCAGAAACTCTTT. Its protein product is CALWGVQQKLF.

This clone was counted a few times. A far larger clone differs by one base, so this is likely a read error. Other nucleotide sequences from this sample produce the same CDR3. The J gene is TRGJ1 or TRGJ2, the V gene TRGV9. As TCRdb names no J gene, one was assigned here on the basis of a DNA match to germline. The CDR3 totals 11 residues. The germline CDR1 and CDR2 sequences are GITISATS and ISYDGTV (reference sequence). The CDR3 region has the DNA TGCGCCTTGAGAGGGAGATATAAGAAACTCTTT. This codes for CALRGRYKKLF.

The table lists this clone with a few counts. Translating this DNA gives a protein that differs at residue 8 from the TCRdb one, which belongs to a much larger clone; a read error is likely, and the protein shown is this translation. CDR3 sequence reads: CALSKRHRKLF. As DNA, the CDR3 is TGTGCCTTGTCTAAAAGGCATAGGAAACTCTTT. The rearrangement links TRGV9 to TRGJ1 or TRGJ2. The J gene, missing from TCRdb, was assigned here through DNA to germline matching. The germline CDR1 and CDR2 sequences are GITISATS and ISYDGTV (reference sequence). This CDR3 contains 11 residues. The J segment lost 12 bases and the V segment lost 8 bases, leaving 13 bases of the junction unmatched.

This clone was seen ten or more times. Given a far larger clone just one base away, this is likely a sequencing read error. Other DNA sequences in this sample translate to the same CDR3. The J gene is TRGJP2, the V gene TRGV9. Germline V CDR1 and CDR2: GITISATS, ISYDGTV (reference sequence). CDR3 length equals 15 residues. The CDR3, as DNA: TGTGCCTTGTGGGAGCCGGTCGGTAGTGATTGGATCAAGACATTT. This encodes CALWEPVGSDWIKTF.

By its share, this clone is medium-sized. A much bigger clone sits one base away, suggesting this may be a read error. This specimen includes other DNA sequences encoding the same CDR3. The CDR3 spells CALWEENYYKKLF. The CDR3 region has the DNA TGTGCCTTGTGGGAGGAAAATTATTATAAGAAACTCTTT. The J gene is TRGJ1 or TRGJ2, the V gene TRGV9. The CDR3 is made up of 13 amino acids. Trimming at V came to 2 bases and at J to 1 base, leaving 2 bases not matched to a gene. Germline loops: CDR1 GITISATS, CDR2 ISYDGTV (reference sequence).